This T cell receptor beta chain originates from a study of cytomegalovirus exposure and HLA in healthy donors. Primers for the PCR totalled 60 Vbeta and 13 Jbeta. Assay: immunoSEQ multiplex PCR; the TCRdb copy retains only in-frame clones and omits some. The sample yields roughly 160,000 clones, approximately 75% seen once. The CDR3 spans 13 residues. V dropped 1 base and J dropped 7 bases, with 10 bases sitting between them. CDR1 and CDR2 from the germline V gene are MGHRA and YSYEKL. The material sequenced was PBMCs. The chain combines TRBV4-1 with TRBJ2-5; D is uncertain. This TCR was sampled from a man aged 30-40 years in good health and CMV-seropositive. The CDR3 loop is CASSQVTVGTQYF. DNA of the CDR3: TGCGCCAGCAGCCAAGTCACAGTAGGGACCCAGTACTTC.